A single sample gave rise to the 5 T cell receptor beta chains below, sequenced in a study of PD-L1 blockade in urothelial cancer. Described time point: pretreatment peripheral blood. Generated by immunoSEQ multiplex PCR, the TCRdb table keeps only in-frame clones and is missing some. Among around 100,000 clones listed, 85% to 90% were seen once. The sequencing here drew on PBMCs, taken around atezolizumab (anti-PD-L1) treatment. Source of these receptors: a man aged 60 to 69 with urothelial cancer.

This chain connects TRBV6-4 to TRBJ1-5, with 7 bases lining up with TRBD1. Germline V lookup: CDR1 MRHNA, CDR2 SNTAGT. The CDR3 totals 13 residues. The ends lost 6 bases at V and 16 bases at J; junction bases unmatched: 15. The CDR3 nucleotides are TGTGCCAGCAGACGGACAGGAGGCCGAAACGGACATTTT. Encoded protein: CASRRTGGRNGHF.

The V call is TRBV7-2, the J call TRBJ2-7; TRBD1 aligns across 9 bases. The germline V gene encodes CDR1 SGHTA and CDR2 FQGNSA. Trimming removed 4 bases from V and 6 bases from J; junction bases left unmatched: 10. The CDR3 length is 15 residues. The CDR3 coding sequence is TGTGCCAGCAGCTATGTGACAGGGGGAAATTCCGAGCAGTACTTC. It translates to CASSYVTGGNSEQYF.

V and J are TRBV23-1 and TRBJ2-7; D is possibly TRBD2 (6 bases). TRBV23-1 falls under the ORF class, with uncertain function. V gave up 8 bases and J gave up 3 bases, with 29 bases separating them. The CDR3 has 18 residues. CDR3 nucleotide sequence: TGCGCCAGCCCCCCGCGGGGCGCGGGCAGTACGGGCTACTACGAGCAGTACTTC. This gives the protein CASPPRGAGSTGYYEQYF.

This clone has just a few counts. V is TRBV19 and J is TRBJ2-5; D gene unclear. Between the trimmed V and J ends, which lost 5 bases and 2 bases, there was a span of 9 bases. Germline assignment: CDR1 LNHDA and CDR2 SQIVND (reference sequence). This CDR3 has 13 residues. The CDR3 region is CASSALRQETQYF. The CDR3 bases are TGTGCCAGTAGTGCCCTGAGACAAGAGACCCAGTACTTC.

This chain joins TRBV30 and TRBJ1-5, with D uncertain. This CDR3 is 12 amino acids long. Germline CDR1 and CDR2: GTSNPN and SVGIG (reference sequence). The germline V and J ends were trimmed by 1 base and 4 bases, with 5 bases remaining between them. The CDR3 bases are TGTGCCTGGAGTGGGGCTAATCAGCCCCAGCATTTT. It specifies CAWSGANQPQHF.